This T cell receptor beta chain was obtained from a study of vaccination and CD4 T cells after COVID-19. About the research overall: Each post-COVID sample was drawn after diagnosis, and the median interval was around 100 days (range 35 to 161). Median time from second vaccine dose to sampling was roughly 65 days (14 to 241).

The sample's treatment: roughly nine-day PBMC culture with coronavirus spike peptide pools or control peptides (ViraFEST assay). The Oncomine TCR Beta short-read assay generated sequence data from the DNA of cultured CD4+ T cells. TCRdb reprocessed the PCR reads via MiXCR and lists one record per CDR3 protein. The profile covers 20,000 to 25,000 distinct CDR3 sequences, with less than 50% appearing a single time and 4% to 5.5% taken by the ten largest. The CDR3 runs 16 residues. Germline V gene data show CDR1 as MDHEN and CDR2 as SYDVKM. V lost 4 bases and J lost 0, with 13 bases in between. Notes on the study in general: In convalescent patients, 304 of 307 vaccine-specific clones were spike mono-reactive.

This clonotype was seen only a few times. Its specificity is not known. This receptor was taken from a human donor who had recovered from COVID-19. The chain joins TRBV28 to TRBJ2-1; a possible D gene is TRBD1 (6 bases). Material: CD4+ T cells from blood, cultured in vitro, obtained before SARS-CoV-2 vaccination. CDR3 residues: CASSWQGTFSYNEQFF. CDR3 nucleotides: TGTGCCAGCAGTTGGCAGGGGACATTCTCCTACAATGAGCAGTTCTTC.